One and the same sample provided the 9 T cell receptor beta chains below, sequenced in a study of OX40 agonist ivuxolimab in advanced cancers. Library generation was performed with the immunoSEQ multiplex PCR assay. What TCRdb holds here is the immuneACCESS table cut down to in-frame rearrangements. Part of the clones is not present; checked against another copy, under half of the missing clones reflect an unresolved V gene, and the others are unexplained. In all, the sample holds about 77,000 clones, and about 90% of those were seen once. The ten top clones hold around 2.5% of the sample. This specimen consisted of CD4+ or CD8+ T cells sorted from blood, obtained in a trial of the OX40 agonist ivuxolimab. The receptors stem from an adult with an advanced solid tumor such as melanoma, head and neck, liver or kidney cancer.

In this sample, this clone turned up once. CDR3 sequence reads: CASSNWAINEKLFF. The CDR3 region has the DNA TGTGCCAGTAGTAATTGGGCCATTAATGAAAAACTGTTTTTT. The gene calls are TRBV19 and TRBJ1-4; no clear D gene. The CDR3 extends over 14 amino acids. CDR1 LNHDA and CDR2 SQIVND come from the germline V gene (reference sequence). V lost 4 bases and J lost 4, with 10 bases in between.

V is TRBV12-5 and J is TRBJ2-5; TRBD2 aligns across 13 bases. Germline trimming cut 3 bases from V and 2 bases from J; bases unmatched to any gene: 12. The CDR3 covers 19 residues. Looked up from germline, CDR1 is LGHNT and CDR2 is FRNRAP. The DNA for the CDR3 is TGTGCTAGTGGTTTTCCCCCTAAACTAGCGGGGGGGCCTCAAGAGACCCAGTACTTC. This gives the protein CASGFPPKLAGGPQETQYF. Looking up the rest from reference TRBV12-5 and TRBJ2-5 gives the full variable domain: DARVTQTPRHKVTEMGQEVTMRCQPILGHNTVFWYRQTMMQGLELLAYFRNRAPLDDSGMPKDRFSAEMPDATLATLKIQPSEPRDSAVYFCASGFPPKLAGGPQETQYFGPGTRLLVL.

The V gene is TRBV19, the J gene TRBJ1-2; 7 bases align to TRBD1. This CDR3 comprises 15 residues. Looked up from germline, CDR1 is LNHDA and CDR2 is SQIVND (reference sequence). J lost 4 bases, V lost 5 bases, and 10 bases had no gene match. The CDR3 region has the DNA TGTGCCAGTAGTTTGACAGGGCCTCGGGGCTATGGCTACACCTTC. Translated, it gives CASSLTGPRGYGYTF.

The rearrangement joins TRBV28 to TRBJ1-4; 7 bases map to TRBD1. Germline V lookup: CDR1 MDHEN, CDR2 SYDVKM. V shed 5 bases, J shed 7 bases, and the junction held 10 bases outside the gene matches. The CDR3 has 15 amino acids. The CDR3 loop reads CASSTTGIGGEKLFF. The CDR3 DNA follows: TGTGCCAGCAGTACGACAGGGATAGGAGGTGAAAAACTGTTTTTT.

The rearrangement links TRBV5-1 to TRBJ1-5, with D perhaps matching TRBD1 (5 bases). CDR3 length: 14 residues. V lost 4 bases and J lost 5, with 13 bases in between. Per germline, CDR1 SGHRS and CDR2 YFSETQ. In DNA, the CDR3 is TGCGCCAGCAGCCCCGACGGGGCGGATCAGCCCCAGCATTTT. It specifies CASSPDGADQPQHF.

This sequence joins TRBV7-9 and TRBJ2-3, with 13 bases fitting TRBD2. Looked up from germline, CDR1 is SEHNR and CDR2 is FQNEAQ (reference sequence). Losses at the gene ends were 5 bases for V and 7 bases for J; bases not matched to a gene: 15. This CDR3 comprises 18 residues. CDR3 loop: CASSQRGLAGATGYTQYF. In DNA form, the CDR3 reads TGTGCCAGCAGCCAGAGAGGACTAGCGGGGGCCACCGGGTATACGCAGTATTTT.

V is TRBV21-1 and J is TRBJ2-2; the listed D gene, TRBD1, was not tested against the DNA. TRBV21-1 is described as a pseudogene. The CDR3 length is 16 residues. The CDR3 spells CASSSGRDRVSGELFF. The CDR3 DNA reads TGTGCCAGCAGCTCGGGTCGGGACAGGGTAAGCGGGGAGCTGTTTTTT.

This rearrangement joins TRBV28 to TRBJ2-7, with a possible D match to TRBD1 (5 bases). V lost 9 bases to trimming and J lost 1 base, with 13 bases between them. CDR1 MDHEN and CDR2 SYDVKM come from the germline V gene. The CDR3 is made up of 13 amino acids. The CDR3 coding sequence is TGTGCCAGTGGTAGGGGCACTTCCTACGAGCAGTACTTC. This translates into CASGRGTSYEQYF. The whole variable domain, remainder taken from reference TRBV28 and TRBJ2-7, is DVKVTQSSRYLVKRTGEKVFLECVQDMDHENMFWYRQDPGLGLRLIYFSYDVKMKEKGDIPEGYSVSREKKERFSLILESASTNQTSMYLCASGRGTSYEQYFGPGTRLTVT.

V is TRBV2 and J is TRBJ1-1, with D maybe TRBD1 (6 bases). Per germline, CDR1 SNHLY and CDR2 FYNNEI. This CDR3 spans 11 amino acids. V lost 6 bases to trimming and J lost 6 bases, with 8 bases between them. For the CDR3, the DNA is TGTGCCAGCAGGGGGGGCTCTGAAGCTTTCTTT. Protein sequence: CASRGGSEAFF.